This TCR beta chain was obtained from a study of Graves' ophthalmopathy and Graves' hyperthyroidism. This clonotype has just one count. What it binds is not known. A read error is possible here, since a much larger clone lies one base away. The CDR3 has 13 residues. RNA transcripts served as template for amplifying TCR beta CDR3 sequences. Second-round multiplex PCR came after first-round RT-PCR with HTBI primers. TCRdb re-called the multiplex PCR reads through MiXCR, storing one row per CDR3 protein. The sample includes about 480,000 distinct CDR3 sequences, about an eighth of them seen just once. Disease in donors with ophthalmopathy had moderate-to-severe activity, CAS ≥3, NOSPECS ≥4 and under 3 months' duration. Pregnancy or lactation, uncontrolled infections and other autoimmune diseases were grounds for excluding patients. The source of the PBMCs was less than 12 ml of fresh peripheral blood. Overall study results and limits: A model of 13 signatures distinguished ophthalmopathy from stable hyperthyroidism at approximately 89% sensitivity and roughly 80% specificity.

Sequenced material: blood. The TCR comes from a woman in her 30s with Graves' ophthalmopathy. This rearrangement joins TRBV12-3 or TRBV12-4 to TRBJ1-1; 7 positions agree with TRBD1. The CDR3 DNA reads TGTGCCAGCACCCAAAGGGGGCACACTGAAGCTCTCTTT. Translating gives CASTQRGHTEALF.